The 3 T cell receptor beta chains below were found in one sample sequenced in a study of cytomegalovirus exposure and HLA in healthy donors. Researchers ran the PCR with 60 Vbeta and 13 Jbeta primers. Assay: immunoSEQ multiplex PCR; the TCRdb copy retains only in-frame clones and omits some. The table lists hundreds of thousands of clones, under 80% of them singletons, with under 3% in the top ten. The sample comprised PBMCs. These receptors came from a female donor in good health and CMV-seronegative.

The rearrangement uses TRBV6-5 and TRBJ2-5; D remains unclear. The J call may be mistaken, given a closer DNA end match to TRBJ2-7. Germline values: CDR1 MNHEY, CDR2 SVGAGI. CDR3 length: 13 amino acids. CDR3 in amino acids: CASSLTPGNEQYF. CDR3 DNA: TGTGCCAGCAGTCTTACCCCAGGTAACGAGCAGTACTTC.

J is TRBJ2-1 and V is TRBV7-3; TRBD2 aligns across 7 bases. This CDR3 has 14 amino acids. Germline V gene sequence: CDR1 SGHTA, CDR2 FQGTGA. Trimming removed 2 bases from V and 6 bases from J; junction bases left unmatched: 4. CDR3 coding DNA: TGTGCCAGCAGCTTATTGCCTAGCGGCAATGAGCAGTTCTTC. As protein: CASSLLPSGNEQFF.

The CDR3 reads CASSQGPGRSGFYEQYF. CDR3 coding DNA: TGCGCCAGCAGCCAAGGTCCAGGCCGCTCAGGGTTCTACGAGCAGTACTTC. J is TRBJ2-7 and V is TRBV4-1; TRBD1 is a possible D gene (5 bases). The CDR3 runs to 17 residues. The V gene lost 1 base and the J gene lost 3 bases, with 19 bases spanning the gap. Germline CDR1 is MGHRA and CDR2 is YSYEKL.